One sample yielded the 3 T cell receptor beta chains listed below, sequenced in a study of T-cell memory formation after mild COVID-19 (dated by TCRdb to 2020 to 2023). Receptors were amplified or captured by 5' RACE. Sequencing was carried out with an Illumina NovaSeq 6000. In-frame beta chains were kept once TCRdb had trimmed the public reads at Q25 with fastp and called clones with MiXCR. When rows share a CDR3 protein, they turn into one entry using the most common DNA and genes. This sample lists about 340,000 distinct CDR3 sequences; approximately 15% were detected once. Together, the top ten hold about 20% of the sample. The sequenced sample consisted of PBMCs or a T cell subset sorted from them (not recorded which). All receptors come from a man younger than 35 who had mild COVID-19 (a few samples of this study predate the infection). The sample titles of this study are shuffled in the database, so cell type and time point are left out; the donor was told from shared clones.

The CDR3 sequence: CASSQAGGPHNEQFF. The CDR3, as DNA: TGTGCCAGCAGTCAAGCGGGGGGGCCCCACAATGAGCAGTTCTTC. The rearrangement joins TRBV6-2 or TRBV6-3 to TRBJ2-1; 10 bases line up with TRBD2. The trim removed 5 bases at V and 5 bases at J, leaving 6 bases unmatched. CDR1 MNHEY and CDR2 SVGEGT come from the germline V gene. The CDR3 spans 15 residues.

The V gene is TRBV9, the J gene TRBJ1-2, with D unresolved. In germline, CDR1 is SGDLS, CDR2 YYNGEE. The CDR3 totals 13 residues. The germline V and J ends were trimmed by 5 bases and 4 bases, with 12 bases remaining between them. For the CDR3, the DNA is TGTGCCAGCAGTTCAGGACTGATCTATGGCTACACCTTC. Its protein is CASSSGLIYGYTF.

This clonotype was detected only a few times. Written as DNA, the CDR3 is TGTGCCAGCAGTTATACCCCGTGGGACAGGGAAGGCTATGGCTACACCTTC. Translating gives CASSYTPWDREGYGYTF. The chain employs TRBV6-6 and TRBJ1-2; 9 bases match TRBD1. The CDR3 runs to 17 residues. From germline, CDR1 is MNHNY and CDR2 SVGAGI (reference sequence). Trimming removed 3 bases from V and 4 bases from J; junction bases left unmatched: 12.